This T cell receptor (beta chain) emerged from a study of T cell repertoires in cytomegalovirus infection. Study details: It can be stated that public TCR beta signatures indicated CMV infection as well as a matching HLA type.

Findings and caveats of the study: Cumulative frequency (of public TCR beta family members) identified carriers of CMV plus the relevant HLA.

TCRdb fed the reads into MiXCR, producing one record per CDR3 protein. Of some 180,000 distinct CDR3 sequences in the sample, about 21% are singletons; the top ten hold approximately 3%. As concerns this clonotype: Its antigen is unknown.

Sequencing input: PBMCs. The clonotype comes from a human donor in good health (CMV status not recorded). Some clones in this sample may be carry-over from other donors' samples.

The CDR3 protein is CASSRQGQPQHF. The DNA for the CDR3 is TGTGCCAGCAGTAGACAGGGACAGCCCCAGCATTTT. The J gene is TRBJ1-5, the V gene TRBV6-2 or TRBV6-3; TRBD1 aligns across 7 bases. The J segment lost 7 bases and the V segment lost 5 bases, leaving 2 bases of the junction unmatched. The germline CDR1 and CDR2 sequences are MNHEY and SVGEGT. CDR3 length: 12 amino acids.